These T cell receptor beta chains were read from a single sample in a study of graft-versus-host responses after intestinal transplantation. Antigens of these TCRs are unknown. Assay used: immunoSEQ multiplex PCR; TCRdb lists only in-frame clones, some missing. The sample shows about 84,000 clones, around 90% of them seen only once. The starting material was unstimulated CD4+ T cells sorted from spleen or lymph node cells, obtained before transplant. The receptor set was obtained from a human donor who was the organ donor for an intestinal transplant. Both conserved end residues are part of each CDR3. The D gene is left open where the match is weak. A clone size is listed for some rows: how often the clone was seen (once, few, many), or a class if it is expanded.

clone_size: NA
j_call: TRBJ1-1
v_call: TRBV7-9
d_call: NA
cdr3_nt: TGTGCCAGCAGCTCAAGCATGAACACTGAAGCTTTCTTT
cdr3_aa: CASSSSMNTEAFF

clone_size: NA
j_call: TRBJ2-3
v_call: TRBV5-4
d_call: NA
cdr3_nt: TGTGCCAGCAGCTTGGTTGGGGGGGCCGTGTCAGATACGCAGTATTTT
cdr3_aa: CASSLVGGAVSDTQYF

clone_size: NA
j_call: TRBJ2-7
v_call: TRBV18
d_call: NA
cdr3_nt: TGTGCCAGCTCAACCAATGGACAGTCCTACGAGCAGTACTTC
cdr3_aa: CASSTNGQSYEQYF

clone_size: NA
j_call: TRBJ1-2
v_call: TRBV5-8
d_call: TRBD1
cdr3_nt: TGTGCCAGCAGCTTGGCGGGACAGGTGATCTATGGCTACACCTTC
cdr3_aa: CASSLAGQVIYGYTF

clone_size: NA
j_call: TRBJ2-7
v_call: TRBV5-1
d_call: NA
cdr3_nt: TGCGCCAGCAGCTTGGAGGGGGTGGAGCAGTACTTC
cdr3_aa: CASSLEGVEQYF

clone_size: NA
j_call: TRBJ2-5
v_call: TRBV6-5
d_call: NA
cdr3_nt: TGTGCCAGCAGCCAGGGGTTCTCGCAAGAGACCCAGTACTTC
cdr3_aa: CASSQGFSQETQYF

clone_size: NA
j_call: TRBJ2-2
v_call: TRBV25-1
d_call: NA
cdr3_nt: TGTGCCAGCAGTGAATATATCGAGGAGAACACCGGGGAGCTGTTTTTT
cdr3_aa: CASSEYIEENTGELFF

clone_size: NA
j_call: TRBJ2-3
v_call: TRBV5-1
d_call: TRBD1
cdr3_nt: TGCGCCAGCAGCTTGGTGCAGGGGGCTTCCACAGATACGCAGTATTTT
cdr3_aa: CASSLVQGASTDTQYF

clone_size: NA
j_call: TRBJ2-7
v_call: TRBV28
d_call: NA
cdr3_nt: TGTGCCAGCAGAACCGCGGGCTATAGCTCCTACGAGCAGTACTTC
cdr3_aa: CASRTAGYSSYEQYF

clone_size: NA
j_call: TRBJ2-5
v_call: TRBV7-6
d_call: NA
cdr3_nt: TGTGCCAGCAGCTTATTGGCTAGCCGCGAGACCCAGTACTTC
cdr3_aa: CASSLLASRETQYF

clone_size: NA
j_call: TRBJ2-1
v_call: TRBV7-9
d_call: NA
cdr3_nt: TGTGCCAGCAGCTTGGTCAGGGAAGGTACGCAGTTCTTC
cdr3_aa: CASSLVREGTQFF

clone_size: NA
j_call: TRBJ2-7
v_call: TRBV11-3
d_call: TRBD1
cdr3_nt: TGTGCCAGCAGCACGGGACAGGACTACGAGCAGTACTTC
cdr3_aa: CASSTGQDYEQYF

clone_size: NA
j_call: TRBJ2-1
v_call: TRBV9
d_call: TRBD2
cdr3_nt: TGTGCCAGCAGCCCCGGTCCGGGACTAGCGGGGGGGAATGAGCAGTTCTTC
cdr3_aa: CASSPGPGLAGGNEQFF

clone_size: NA
j_call: TRBJ1-5
v_call: TRBV6-1
d_call: TRBD1
cdr3_nt: TGTGCCAGCAAGGTAGACAGGGAAAATCAGCCCCAGCATTTT
cdr3_aa: CASKVDRENQPQHF

clone_size: NA
j_call: TRBJ1-4
v_call: TRBV19
d_call: TRBD1
cdr3_nt: TGTGCCAGTAGCGGACAGGGGGGACTTAATGAAAAACTGTTTTTT
cdr3_aa: CASSGQGGLNEKLFF

clone_size: NA
j_call: TRBJ2-1
v_call: TRBV5-1
d_call: TRBD2
cdr3_nt: TGCGCCAGCAGCTTGGGACTAGCGGCCTACAATGAGCAGTTCTTC
cdr3_aa: CASSLGLAAYNEQFF

clone_size: NA
j_call: TRBJ2-1
v_call: TRBV16
d_call: TRBD2
cdr3_nt: TGTGCCAGCAGCCACCCCCCGGGGGGGTCTTCGAACAATGAGCAGTTCTTC
cdr3_aa: CASSHPPGGSSNNEQFF

clone_size: NA
j_call: TRBJ2-2
v_call: TRBV15
d_call: NA
cdr3_nt: TGTGCCACCAGCAAGGGACACCGCTTCACCGGGGAGCTGTTTTTT
cdr3_aa: CATSKGHRFTGELFF

clone_size: NA
j_call: TRBJ2-3
v_call: TRBV10-2
d_call: NA
cdr3_nt: TGCGCCAGCAGTGAAGGAGGAGCGATGACGCAGTATTTT
cdr3_aa: CASSEGGAMTQYF

clone_size: NA
j_call: TRBJ2-3
v_call: TRBV7-2
d_call: NA
cdr3_nt: TGTGCCAGCAGCTTTATCGAGAAGGAGGGCGGTCCTAGCACAGATACGCAGTATTTT
cdr3_aa: CASSFIEKEGGPSTDTQYF

clone_size: NA
j_call: TRBJ2-5
v_call: TRBV5-1
d_call: NA
cdr3_nt: TGCGCCAGCAGCTTATATTACAGGCGGAACCAAGAGACCCAGTACTTC
cdr3_aa: CASSLYYRRNQETQYF

clone_size: NA
j_call: TRBJ2-2
v_call: TRBV12-2
d_call: NA
cdr3_nt: TGTGCAAGTCGCCCATACCATCGCGCTGACAGCCACACCGGGGAGCTGTTTTTT
cdr3_aa: CASRPYHRADSHTGELFF

clone_size: NA
j_call: TRBJ2-1
v_call: TRBV6-5
d_call: NA
cdr3_nt: TGTGCCAGCAGACAGTCGGGACTCCACAATGAGCAGTTCTTC
cdr3_aa: CASRQSGLHNEQFF

clone_size: once
j_call: TRBJ2-5
v_call: TRBV7-3
d_call: NA
cdr3_nt: TGTGCCAGCAGCTTGTCAGCGCAAGAGACCCAGTACTTC
cdr3_aa: CASSLSAQETQYF

clone_size: once
j_call: TRBJ2-5
v_call: TRBV5-8
d_call: NA
cdr3_nt: TGTGCCGGCAGGAGCTTACAAGAGACCCAGTACTTC
cdr3_aa: CAGRSLQETQYF

clone_size: NA
j_call: TRBJ2-2
v_call: TRBV28
d_call: TRBD1
cdr3_nt: TGTGCCAGCAGTCCCGAATCGGGACAGGGACCGAACACCGGGGAGCTGTTTTTT
cdr3_aa: CASSPESGQGPNTGELFF

clone_size: few
j_call: TRBJ1-1
v_call: TRBV6-1
d_call: TRBD1
cdr3_nt: TGTGCCAGCAGTGCCCGGACAGGGGGCACGAACACTGAAGCTTTCTTT
cdr3_aa: CASSARTGGTNTEAFF

clone_size: NA
j_call: TRBJ1-2
v_call: TRBV18
d_call: TRBD1
cdr3_nt: TGTGCCAGCTCACCTACAAAAGGGGGCGGGTATGGCTACACCTTC
cdr3_aa: CASSPTKGGGYGYTF

clone_size: NA
j_call: TRBJ2-1
v_call: TRBV30
d_call: TRBD2
cdr3_nt: TGTGCCGGGACTAGCGAAGTTGAGCAGTTCTTC
cdr3_aa: CAGTSEVEQFF

clone_size: NA
j_call: TRBJ1-3
v_call: TRBV5-1
d_call: NA
cdr3_nt: TGCGCCAGCAGCTTACAGGGATCTGGAAACACCATATATTTT
cdr3_aa: CASSLQGSGNTIYF